Shown below are 5 T cell receptor beta chains from a single sample sequenced in a study of early T cells in non-severe SARS-CoV-2 infection. TCRdb re-analysed the 5' RACE reads in MiXCR, keeping a single row per CDR3 protein. Of roughly 62,000 distinct CDR3 sequences listed, roughly 7.7% are singletons. Sample: whole blood. These receptors were taken from an adult who was a healthcare worker with PCR-confirmed SARS-CoV-2 infection or an uninfected control (not recorded which).

The chain combines TRBV12-3 or TRBV12-4 with TRBJ2-1, with a tentative D call TRBD2 (6 bases). V lost 5 bases and J 10 bases, leaving 15 bases between the germline ends. The CDR3 length is 13 residues. CDR3 sequence: CASSTRASGEQFF. The CDR3 coding sequence is TGTGCCAGCAGTACCCGGGCCAGCGGGGAGCAGTTCTTC.

A word on this clonotype: A clone one base away is much larger, so this may be a read error. CDR3 nucleotides: TGTGCCAGCAGCTGGGGACGCCTCTACAAGCAGTACTTC. Its translation: CASSWGRLYKQYF. The V call is TRBV5-6, the J call TRBJ2-7; perhaps D is TRBD1 or TRBD2 (5 bases each). Per the germline V gene, CDR1 is SGHDT and CDR2 is YYEEEE. CDR3 length equals 13 residues.

At least ten counts were recorded for this clonotype. This rearrangement joins TRBV6-9 to TRBJ1-2; TRBD1 aligns across 9 bases. Germline trimming cut 10 bases from V and 3 bases from J; bases unmatched to any gene: 9. Germline V gene data show CDR1 as MNHGY and CDR2 as SVAAGI. The CDR3 has 14 residues. CDR3 DNA: TGTGCCAATCCCGGACAGGGGAATTACTATGGCTACACCTTC. Its translation: CANPGQGNYYGYTF.

This clonotype has a count of ten or more. The chain links TRBV29-1 to TRBJ2-4; D may correspond to TRBD1 or TRBD2 (5 bases each). The CDR3 contains 12 residues. V was clipped by 5 bases and J by 8 bases, with 13 bases between them. Germline V CDR1 and CDR2: SQVTM, ANQGSEA. The CDR3, as DNA: TGCAGCGTTCCAGGGACCGGGTACATTCAGTACTTC. This sequence encodes CSVPGTGYIQYF.

This clonotype was counted many times. The chain is built from TRBV6-6 and TRBJ1-1; weak D call: TRBD1 (5 bases). From germline, CDR1 is MNHNY and CDR2 SVGAGI (reference sequence). The CDR3 covers 13 residues. V lost 7 bases and J 4 bases, leaving 13 bases between the germline ends. As DNA, the CDR3 is TGTGCCAGCACCCCGGGGCCCGCCACTGAAGCTTTCTTT. Protein sequence: CASTPGPATEAFF.